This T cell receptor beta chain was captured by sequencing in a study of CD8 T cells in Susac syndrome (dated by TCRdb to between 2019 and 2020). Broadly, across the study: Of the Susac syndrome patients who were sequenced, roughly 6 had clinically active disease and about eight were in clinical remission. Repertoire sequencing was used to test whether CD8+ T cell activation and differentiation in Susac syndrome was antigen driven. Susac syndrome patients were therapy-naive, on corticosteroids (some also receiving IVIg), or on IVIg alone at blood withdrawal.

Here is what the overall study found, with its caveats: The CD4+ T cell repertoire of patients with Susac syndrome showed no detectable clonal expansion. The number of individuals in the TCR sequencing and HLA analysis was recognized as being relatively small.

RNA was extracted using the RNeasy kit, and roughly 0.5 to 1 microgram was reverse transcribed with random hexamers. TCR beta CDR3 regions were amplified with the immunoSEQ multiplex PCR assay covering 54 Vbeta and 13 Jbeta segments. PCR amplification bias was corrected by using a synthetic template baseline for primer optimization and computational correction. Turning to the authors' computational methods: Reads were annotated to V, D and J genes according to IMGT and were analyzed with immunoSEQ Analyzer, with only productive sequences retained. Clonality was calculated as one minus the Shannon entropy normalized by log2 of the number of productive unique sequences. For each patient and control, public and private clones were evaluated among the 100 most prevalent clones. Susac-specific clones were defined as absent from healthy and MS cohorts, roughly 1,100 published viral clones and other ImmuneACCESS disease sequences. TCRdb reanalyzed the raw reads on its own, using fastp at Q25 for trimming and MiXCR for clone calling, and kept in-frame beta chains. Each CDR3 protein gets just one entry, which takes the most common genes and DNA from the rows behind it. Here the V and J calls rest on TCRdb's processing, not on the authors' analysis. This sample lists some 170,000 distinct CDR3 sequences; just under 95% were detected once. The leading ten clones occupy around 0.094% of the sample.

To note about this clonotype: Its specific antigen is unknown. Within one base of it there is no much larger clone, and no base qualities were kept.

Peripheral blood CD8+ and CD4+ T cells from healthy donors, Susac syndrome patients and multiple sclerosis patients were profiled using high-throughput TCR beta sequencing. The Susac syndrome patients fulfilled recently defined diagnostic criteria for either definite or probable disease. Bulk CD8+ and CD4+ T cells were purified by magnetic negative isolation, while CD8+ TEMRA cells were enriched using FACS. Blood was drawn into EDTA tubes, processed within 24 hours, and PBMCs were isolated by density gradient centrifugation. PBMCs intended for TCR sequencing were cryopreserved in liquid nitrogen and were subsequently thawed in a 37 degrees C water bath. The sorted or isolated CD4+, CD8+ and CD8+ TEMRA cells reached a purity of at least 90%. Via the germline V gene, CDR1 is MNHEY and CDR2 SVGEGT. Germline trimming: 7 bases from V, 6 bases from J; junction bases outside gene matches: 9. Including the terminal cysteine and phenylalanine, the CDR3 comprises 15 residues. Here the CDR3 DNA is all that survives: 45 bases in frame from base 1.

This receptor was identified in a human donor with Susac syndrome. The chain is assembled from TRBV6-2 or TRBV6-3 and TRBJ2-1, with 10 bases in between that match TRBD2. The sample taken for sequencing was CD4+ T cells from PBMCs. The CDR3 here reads CASIIAGGAGNEQFF. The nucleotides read TGTGCCAGCATTATAGCGGGAGGAGCCGGCAATGAGCAGTTCTTC.